Here is one T cell receptor beta chain with its context. The data were taken from a study of blood T cell repertoires in COVID-19. Turning to the study itself: Samples came from the United States, Italy and Spain, spanning acute and convalescent COVID-19. Nucleic acid was either cDNA or gDNA, and it came from T cells, B-cell-depleted T cells, or PBMCs.

With 1 base removed from V and 0 bases from J, the gap between germline ends came to 7 bases. Germline CDR1 and CDR2: GTSNPN and SVGIG (reference sequence). The CDR3 has 14 residues. Using immunoSEQ multiplex PCR, the repertoire was profiled, and TCRdb retains in-frame clones only, with some absent. The sample has under 100,000 clones, around 86% seen once. The material sequenced was peripheral blood. This sequence originates from a woman in her sixties or seventies with acute or convalescent COVID-19. The chain recombines TRBV30 with TRBJ1-5; D gene ambiguous. This CDR3 reads CAWSGGYSNQPQHF. The CDR3 region has the DNA TGTGCCTGGAGTGGAGGTTATAGCAATCAGCCCCAGCATTTT.